The sequence of this T cell receptor beta chain was determined in a study of human T cells and chemical hapten exposure (dated by TCRdb to the early 2020s). Background for the entire study: For sensitization, 2% DPC in acetone was applied to a roughly 2 cm by roughly 2 cm area of upper inner arm skin. Patch testing on the upper back used Finn chambers containing 0.01% DPC, with scoring done after 6 days according to International Contact Dermatitis Research Group standards. Blood samples were taken from patients before sensitization (week 0) and then at 2, 6 and about 24 weeks after DPC sensitization. Nearly 30 alopecia patients provided blood for TCR sequencing at one to four time points (pre-sensitization, 2, 6 and 24 weeks). The patient cohort, mostly female, included alopecia areata with under or over 50% scalp involvement, alopecia totalis and alopecia universalis. Libraries were combined into a pool for sequencing, and differences in TCR yield between samples came mainly from small differences in library volumes within the pool. In alopecia patients, the study followed how the peripheral blood TCR repertoire changed in vivo over primary and secondary sensitization to diphenylcyclopropenone (DPC), a hapten. Throughout the study period of about 25 weeks, patients also received therapeutic DPC doses to the scalp every week.

This clonotype was observed a handful of times. What this receptor recognizes is not known. The record has no base qualities; no much larger clone is one base away. Library creation used RACE. TCRdb names NextSeq 500 as the instrument used. During library preparation, unique molecular identifiers were attached to individual cDNA molecules so that TCRs could be counted quantitatively and reproducibly. From each blood RNA sample, both TCR alpha and TCR beta chains were sequenced. On the study's bioinformatics: A median of about 89,000 TCRs per sample was observed, with a range of 23,224 to 690,600. V, J and CDR3 annotation of the TCR reads was performed with the Decombinator software suite. To make PS versus PT1 abundance plots, every sample was subsampled to the same number of TCRs (28,000). Expanded TCRs were defined as absent before sensitization and observed at least eight times at the 2-week time point. TCRdb handled the public reads itself, with Q25 trimming in fastp and clone calling in MiXCR, and kept productive beta chains. Identical CDR3 protein sequences are pooled into one entry, listed with their most common genes and DNA. The V and J calls and clone size come from TCRdb's table, not from the authors' own analysis. In this sample the table shows approximately 400,000 distinct CDR3 sequences, about 5.1% of which occur a single time. Approximately 2.4% of the sample belongs to the ten largest clones.

CDR1 and CDR2 (MGHRA, YSYEKL) derive from the germline V gene. The CDR3 spans 18 residues, from the cysteine through the phenylalanine. Only the CDR3 part of the read is kept: 54 bases, read in frame from the first base. The junction shows trimming of 1 base on V and 0 bases on J, and the gene matches do not reach 10 bases of it. The sample's time point label is to be understood as: pre-sensitization, week 0. The intended sense of this specimen's treatment or condition label: therapeutic diphenylcyclopropenone sensitization with weekly scalp DPC. Blood at each patch-test visit was drawn before the patch test was applied. Eligible patients were aged 18 to 70, diagnosed with alopecia, deemed suitable for DPC therapy, and excluded if pregnant. Total RNA was isolated from unfractionated whole blood collected in Tempus Blood RNA tubes. General study outcomes and caveats: A positive correlation was found between the number of PT1 expanded TCRs and patch test score, with significance reached at thresholds 8, 16 and 32 but not 4. After repeated subsampling, the strength of the expansion versus patch-test correlation and the threshold at which it became significant changed. Alopecia, a presumed autoimmune disease, was present in all patients, so the immune response of the patients might differ from that of healthy individuals. Compared with pre-sensitization or healthy control sets, expanded TCRs formed significantly more large CDR3 similarity clusters, which is consistent with antigen-driven responses. DPC sensitization did not change how many TCRs were above 1 in 1000 frequency, and no evidence was found of alterations in global repertoire structure.

The chain uses TRBV4-1 and TRBJ2-7; TRBD2 lines up with 9 middle nucleotides. The input for sequencing was whole blood, taken in connection with sensitization to the hapten diphenylcyclopropenone (DPC). The TCR sequence derives from a woman in her forties or fifties with alopecia areata. Some clones in this sample may be carry-over from other donors' samples. The CDR3 amino acid sequence is: CASSQGERLAASSYEQYF. The base sequence is TGCGCCAGCAGCCAAGGGGAACGACTAGCGGCCTCCTCCTACGAGCAGTACTTC.